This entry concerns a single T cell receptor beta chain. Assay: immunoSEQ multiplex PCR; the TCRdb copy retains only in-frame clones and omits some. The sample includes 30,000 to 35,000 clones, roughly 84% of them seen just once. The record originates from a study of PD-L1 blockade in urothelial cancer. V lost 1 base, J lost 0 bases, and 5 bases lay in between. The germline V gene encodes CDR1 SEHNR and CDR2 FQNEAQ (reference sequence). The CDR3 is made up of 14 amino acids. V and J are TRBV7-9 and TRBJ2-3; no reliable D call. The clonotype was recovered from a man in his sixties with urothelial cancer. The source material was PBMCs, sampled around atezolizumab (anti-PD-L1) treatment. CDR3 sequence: CASSLDSSTDTQYF. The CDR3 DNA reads TGTGCCAGCAGCTTAGATTCGAGCACAGATACGCAGTATTTT. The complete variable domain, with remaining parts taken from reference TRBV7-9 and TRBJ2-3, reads DTGVSQNPRHKITKRGQNVTFRCDPISEHNRLYWYRQTLGQGPEFLTYFQNEAQLEKSRLLSDRFSAERPKGSFSTLEIQRTEQGDSAMYLCASSLDSSTDTQYFGPGTRLTVL.